This T cell receptor (beta chain) was sequenced for a study of T cell changes during pregnancy in multiple sclerosis. This clone was seen once. This CDR3 is 13 amino acids long. V gave up 5 bases and J gave up 4 bases; unmatched junction bases: 5. Per germline, CDR1 LNHNV and CDR2 YYDKDF (reference sequence). Sequenced by immunoSEQ multiplex PCR; TCRdb stores in-frame clones only, minus some. The sample has about 38,000 clones; approximately 90% are singletons. V gene TRBV15 combines with J gene TRBJ2-7; the match to TRBD2 covers 7 bases. This receptor was obtained from a female donor in good health, enrolled as a control in a pregnancy study. Sample: CD4+ T cells from peripheral blood mononuclear cells, taken in the third trimester of pregnancy. In DNA form, the CDR3 reads TGTGCCACCAGCTTTTGGGGGGGTTACGAGCAGTACTTC. This translates into CATSFWGGYEQYF.